The following is a T cell receptor (beta chain) sequence with its context. Repertoires were generated with immunoSEQ multiplex PCR, while TCRdb's copy carries only in-frame clones and drops some. The sample includes 68,000 or so clones, roughly 83% of them seen just once. Germline loops: CDR1 MNHEY, CDR2 SMNVEV (reference sequence). The CDR3 has 13 residues. The V end lost 5 bases, the J end lost 0 bases, and 5 bases lay between the germline ends. This record belongs to a study of OX40 agonist ivuxolimab in advanced cancers. The chain carries TRBV27 and TRBJ1-3; D call uncertain. The origin of this receptor is an adult with an advanced solid tumor such as melanoma, head and neck, liver or kidney cancer. Sequenced here: CD4+ or CD8+ T cells sorted from blood, sampled in a trial of the OX40 agonist ivuxolimab. CDR3 nucleotides: TGTGCCAGCAGTATTTCCTCTGGAAACACCATATATTTT. Its translation is CASSISSGNTIYF.